This T cell receptor beta chain was profiled in a study of T cell responses to AZD1222 COVID-19 vaccine (dated by TCRdb to the early 2020s). Regarding the complete study: A total of more than 230 trial participants underwent TCR sequencing, of whom 200 to 220 had received two doses of AZD1222 and about 25 had received two doses of the MenACWY control vaccine. Trial participants were enrolled into age subgroups of 18-55, 56-69 and 70-plus years, which contained roughly 140, 27 and 60 TCR-sequenced participants, respectively.

The CDR3 regions of human TCRbeta chains were subjected to immunosequencing. The authors processed their data as follows. TCRs in the repertoires were compared against a reference library of SARS-CoV-2-specific TCRs that had been generated with the MIRA antigen-specificity platform. Breadth meant the fraction of unique TCRs that were SARS-CoV-2-associated, whereas depth meant the fraction of total T cells that were SARS-CoV-2-associated. Each spike-specific TCR was assigned to its reactive spike region and to a CD4 or CD8 class using the MIRA data. Log10-transformed breadth and depth values were compared by one-way ANOVA with Sidak's multiple comparisons tests. What TCRdb holds here is the immuneACCESS table cut down to in-frame rearrangements. Part of the clones is not present; checked against another copy, under half of the missing clones reflect an unresolved V gene, and the others are unexplained. Clone size and V and J calls were adopted from that table, with D and trimming inferred from the DNA. The sample includes about 160,000 clones, with roughly 88% observed a single time. Clones ranked in the top ten supply approximately 4.5% of the sample.

Relative to germline, V is 3 bases shorter and J is 1 base shorter, with 12 bases between their ends. The CDR3 holds 15 amino acids from the cysteine to the phenylalanine. The read is trimmed to its CDR3 DNA, 45 bases read in frame from base 1. Via the germline V gene (reference sequence), CDR1 is LGHDT and CDR2 YNNKEL. The intended sense of this specimen's time point label: about 28 days (+/-7) after the second vaccine dose. AZD1222 recipients with second doses at about 4 weeks or about 12 weeks were pooled, because spike-specific TCR depth and breadth did not differ between schedules. The vaccinee samples were drawn from two UK trials, COV001 and COV002, one of which was a single-blind randomized controlled phase 2/3 trial testing AZD1222 (ChAdOx1 nCoV-19) in healthy adults. Trial participant PBMC samples were collected at day 0 and day 28 after the second dose for TCRbeta chain sequencing. On this clone itself: Its recognized antigen is unknown. Qualities for individual bases were not recorded, and no much larger clone is one base off.

The research as a whole found: A significant rise in spike-specific TCR breadth and depth was observed after two AZD1222 doses relative to day 0 and relative to MenACWY recipients. Reportedly, close to half of the unique spike-specific TCRs recognized epitopes lying outside the regions that are mutated in the B.1.351 and B.1.1.7 variants. No day 14 peak-response samples were available, so repertoires were characterized only after the peak T cell response. The 56-69-year group was small, and its depth increase did not reach significance, likely because of low power. Participants were mostly white British and included more females than males, and it was suggested by the authors that clonal diversity may have been underestimated. The whole spike protein was spanned by vaccine-associated CD4 TCRs, and dominant responses were seen in regions 160-218 and 743-854. Conclusions about previously exposed vaccinees are limited, since just a handful of AZD1222 recipients were seropositive for SARS-CoV-2 at baseline.

Sequenced material: peripheral blood, taken 28 days after the second AZD1222 dose. The V gene is TRBV3-1 (or the pseudogene TRBV3-2) and the J gene is TRBJ1-1; perhaps TRBD1 is the D gene, with 5 bases matching. This clonotype originated in an adult who received the AZD1222 COVID-19 vaccine. The nucleotide sequence reads as follows: TGTGCCAGCAGCCAGGACGGGACCGGGAACACTGAAGCTTTCTTT. It codes for CASSQDGTGNTEAFF.